Following are 27 T cell receptor beta chains from one sample sequenced in a study of T cells expressing NK-cell markers. Following a re-call of the 5' RACE reads, TCRdb has one entry per CDR3 protein and lacks DNA. The table lists 550,000 to 600,000 distinct CDR3 sequences. The sequenced material came from blood T cells: a sorted CD56 or NKG2C T cell subset, CD4+ or CD8+ T cells, or bulk PBMC T cells (not recorded which). All receptors derive from a man aged 18 to 29 in good health.

The rearrangement links TRBV6-2 or TRBV6-3 to TRBJ2-6. The CDR3 has 15 residues. Germline V lookup: CDR1 MNHEY, CDR2 SVGEGT. The CDR3 spells CASSGISSGANVLTF.

The chain uses TRBV24-1 and TRBJ2-5; TCRdb designates TRBD1, a call that cannot be tested without DNA. The CDR3 runs to 15 residues. Germline CDR1 KGHDR, CDR2 SFDVKD. The CDR3 sequence is CATSDLKGADETQYF.

This chain uses TRBV12-3 or TRBV12-4 with TRBJ2-3; the TRBD2 assignment by TCRdb is unverifiable without DNA. The CDR3 is 18 residues long. The CDR3 reads CASSLFPLTGGFADTQYF.

The chain carries TRBV20-1 and TRBJ2-5; TCRdb selects TRBD2, and the lack of DNA leaves this call unchecked. CDR3 length: 13 amino acids. The germline V gene encodes CDR1 DFQATT and CDR2 SNEGSKA (reference sequence). Here the CDR3 reads CSTMTSGLKTQYF.

This chain joins TRBV9 and TRBJ2-3; with no DNA, the TCRdb D assignment of TRBD2 cannot be verified. This CDR3 comprises 16 residues. The V gene's germline CDR1 is SGDLS and CDR2 YYNGEE. CDR3 sequence: CASSVSTSGNTDTQYF.

The chain joins TRBV5-1 to TRBJ2-1; TCRdb calls TRBD2, which cannot be checked without DNA. CDR1 SGHRS and CDR2 YFSETQ come from the germline V gene. The CDR3 covers 15 residues. The CDR3: CASSLPSSGPNEQFF.

The chain has TRBV6-1 and TRBJ2-4; TCRdb reports TRBD2, a call that lacks DNA to check it against. Germline V lookup: CDR1 MNHNS, CDR2 SASEGT. This CDR3 is 14 amino acids long. The CDR3 reads CASSAGLAGSVQYF.

This chain's CDR3 is CASSLGGRAGETQYF. The V call is TRBV7-2, the J call TRBJ2-5; TCRdb selects TRBD2, and the lack of DNA leaves this call unchecked. CDR3 length: 15 amino acids. The germline gives CDR1 SGHTA, CDR2 FQGNSA.

This rearrangement joins TRBV20-1 to TRBJ2-7; TCRdb proposes TRBD1, but this gene call is untestable without DNA. Germline CDR1 is DFQATT and CDR2 is SNEGSKA (reference sequence). This CDR3 has 14 amino acids. The chain's CDR3 is CSANRVGDVDEQYF.

This chain joins TRBV7-9 and TRBJ2-1; TCRdb picks TRBD2, but there is no DNA to check that call. CDR3 size: 16 residues. In germline, CDR1 is SEHNR, CDR2 FQNEAQ (reference sequence). The CDR3 here is CASTNSGSGFLNEQFF.

The chain is built from TRBV6-2 or TRBV6-3 and TRBJ2-7; TCRdb gives TRBD2 as the D gene, but with no DNA this cannot be confirmed. Germline CDR1 is MNHEY and CDR2 is SVGEGT. CDR3 size: 16 residues. CDR3 amino acids: CASSYPLAGSSYEQYF.

This chain joins TRBV12-5 and TRBJ2-1; TCRdb names TRBD1, which stays unverified in the absence of DNA. CDR1 LGHNT and CDR2 FRNRAP come from the germline V gene. CDR3 length equals 17 residues. CDR3 residues: CASGLGGPPSSYNEQFF.

V gene TRBV20-1 combines with J gene TRBJ2-2; TCRdb selects TRBD1, and the lack of DNA leaves this call unchecked. Germline CDR1 DFQATT, CDR2 SNEGSKA (reference sequence). This CDR3 contains 15 residues. The chain's CDR3 is CSARDLGPPTGELFF.

The chain combines TRBV5-1 with TRBJ1-1; TCRdb returns TRBD1, unconfirmable since there is no DNA. This CDR3 has 14 residues. Germline V gene lookup returns CDR1 SGHRS and CDR2 YFSETQ. This CDR3 is CASSPWGLDTEAFF.

The rearrangement links TRBV6-1 to TRBJ2-3; the D call of TRBD1 rests on TCRdb alone, since no DNA is present to check it. This CDR3 contains 15 residues. CDR1 is MNHNS, CDR2 SASEGT, per germline. The CDR3 here is CASTPGVASTDTQYF.

The rearrangement links TRBV29-1 to TRBJ2-1; with no DNA, the TCRdb D assignment of TRBD1 cannot be verified. The germline gives CDR1 SQVTM, CDR2 ANQGSEA. The CDR3 totals 13 residues. The chain's CDR3 is CSVRTGINNEQFF.

The genes are TRBV4-3 and TRBJ1-2. This CDR3 spans 14 amino acids. Germline CDR1 reads LGHNA; CDR2 reads YSLEER. CDR3: CASSQESGYGGYTF.

V usage is TRBV27 and J usage is TRBJ2-5; TCRdb's D gene call, TRBD1, goes unchecked for lack of DNA. This CDR3 is 14 amino acids long. Germline CDR1 is MNHEY and CDR2 is SMNVEV (reference sequence). CDR3 residues: CASQEGISRETQYF.

The V call is TRBV12-3 or TRBV12-4, the J call TRBJ2-5; as DNA is missing, the TRBD2 call by TCRdb cannot be tested. The CDR3 contains 16 residues. This CDR3 is CASSLALAGPQETQYF.

V is TRBV7-2 and J is TRBJ2-2; TCRdb indicates TRBD2, and absent DNA this call remains unverified. The germline V gene encodes CDR1 SGHTA and CDR2 FQGNSA. The CDR3 consists of 14 residues. The CDR3 loop is CASSPGGNTGELFF.

This sequence joins TRBV3-1 and TRBJ1-1; TCRdb gives TRBD1 as the D gene, but with no DNA this cannot be confirmed. Per germline, CDR1 LGHDT and CDR2 YNNKEL (reference sequence). The CDR3 is made up of 13 amino acids. The CDR3 reads CASSRDRGSGAFF. Variable domain in full (rest from reference TRBV3-1 and TRBJ1-1): DTAVSQTPKYLVTQMGNDKSIKCEQNLGHDTMYWYKQDSKKFLKIMFSYNNKELIINETVPNRFSPKSPDKAHLNLHINSLELGDSAVYFCASSRDRGSGAFFGQGTRLTVV.

The chain employs TRBV7-3 and TRBJ1-2; TCRdb designates TRBD1, a call that cannot be tested without DNA. The germline gives CDR1 SGHTA, CDR2 FQGTGA. The CDR3 has 15 residues. The CDR3 sequence is CASSLKGRTPYGYTF.

This rearrangement joins TRBV29-1 to TRBJ2-7; the TRBD2 assignment by TCRdb is unverifiable without DNA. Per the germline V gene, CDR1 is SQVTM and CDR2 is ANQGSEA. The CDR3 has 13 amino acids. CDR3 protein: CSVSLGLAYEQYF.

The V and J genes are TRBV28 and TRBJ1-4. Germline CDR1 and CDR2: MDHEN and SYDVKM. The CDR3 covers 16 residues. The CDR3 region is CASSPTGTRRNEKLFF.

The chain combines TRBV4-3 with TRBJ2-2; TCRdb proposes TRBD1, but this gene call is untestable without DNA. There are 15 residues in the CDR3. In germline, CDR1 is LGHNA, CDR2 YSLEER. The CDR3 region is CASSRDVSGTGELFF.

This chain joins TRBV18 and TRBJ2-1; TCRdb lists TRBD2, though no DNA is available to test this call. The CDR3 totals 18 residues. CDR1 KGHSH and CDR2 LQKENI come from the germline V gene. CDR3 protein: CASWGTSGSVPKMNEQFF.

This CDR3 is CATSDAFREIGTDTQYF. The J gene is TRBJ2-3, the V gene TRBV24-1; checking the TCRdb D call of TRBD2 is not possible without DNA. The CDR3 consists of 17 residues. Germline assignment: CDR1 KGHDR and CDR2 SFDVKD.